Included here is one TCR beta chain sequence, with context. Germline CDR1 DFQATT, CDR2 SNEGSKA (reference sequence). The CDR3 runs to 16 residues. V gave up 0 bases and J gave up 2 bases, with 13 bases separating them. The sample originates from a study of CD8 T cells in ankylosing spondylitis. TCRdb called the 5' RACE reads again in MiXCR, with one record for every CDR3 protein. The sample includes tens of thousands of distinct CDR3 sequences, approximately 16% of them seen just once. Sequenced: blood. The chain employs TRBV20-1 and TRBJ2-2; D remains ambiguous. The TCR was taken from a male donor with ankylosing spondylitis or in good health (not recorded which). The CDR3 DNA sequence: TGCAGTGCTAGAGAGGCTCAGCTGCCCAACACCGGGGAGCTGTTTTTT. The encoded protein is CSAREAQLPNTGELFF.